The 21 T cell receptor beta chains below were found in one sample sequenced in a study of technical replicates of blood from a few donors. Some clones are missing from TCRdb's copy, which holds only in-frame ones; the method was immunoSEQ multiplex PCR. The repertoire has tens of thousands of clones, 90% to 95% of them found once; the top ten carry 0.35% to 0.45%. The material sequenced was T cells isolated from PBMCs. The source of these receptors is a human donor in good health.

This clone was observed once. J is TRBJ1-1 and V is TRBV6-6; a weak D match, TRBD1 (5 bases). From germline, CDR1 is MNHNY and CDR2 SVGAGI (reference sequence). The CDR3 is 16 residues long. Between the trimmed V and J ends, which lost 2 bases and 3 bases, there was a span of 16 bases. The CDR3, as DNA: TGTGCCAGCAGTTACGCCGGAGGGGTAGGGGACACTGAAGCTTTCTTT. Translating it yields CASSYAGGVGDTEAFF.

The V call is TRBV7-9, the J call TRBJ2-7; perhaps TRBD2 as D (5 bases). CDR1 SEHNR and CDR2 FQNEAQ come from the germline V gene (reference sequence). The CDR3 sequence is 14 residues long. Trimming took 8 bases from V and 2 from J, leaving 16 bases between them. CDR3 region: CASHPGSGPYEQYF. In nucleotides, the CDR3 is TGTGCCAGCCACCCTGGGAGCGGCCCCTACGAGCAGTACTTC. Full variable domain (missing parts from reference TRBV7-9 and TRBJ2-7): DTGVSQNPRHKITKRGQNVTFRCDPISEHNRLYWYRQTLGQGPEFLTYFQNEAQLEKSRLLSDRFSAERPKGSFSTLEIQRTEQGDSAMYLCASHPGSGPYEQYFGPGTRLTVT.

This clone was observed once. The chain employs TRBV11-3 and TRBJ2-7; possible D gene TRBD2, 5 bases. Trimming cost V 5 bases and J 3 bases, with 14 bases left between them. The CDR3 totals 14 residues. CDR1 and CDR2 from the germline V gene are SGHNT and YENEEA. The CDR3 sequence: CASSPPSGVYEQYF. DNA for the CDR3: TGTGCCAGCAGCCCACCATCCGGGGTCTACGAGCAGTACTTC.

This clone was found once. The V gene is TRBV4-2, the J gene TRBJ2-7; D unclear. The CDR3 spans 15 residues. Germline lookup yields CDR1 LGHNA and CDR2 YNFKEQ. V was trimmed by 1 base and J by 1 base, leaving 11 bases between them. The chain's CDR3 is CASSQGAGLSYEQYF. The CDR3 DNA sequence: TGTGCCAGCAGCCAAGGGGCAGGATTATCCTACGAGCAGTACTTC.

The chain combines TRBV7-9 with TRBJ2-7, with TRBD2 as a possible D gene (6 bases). CDR3 length: 14 amino acids. Deletions cut 4 bases from V and 4 bases from J, with 14 bases between. Germline V gene lookup returns CDR1 SEHNR and CDR2 FQNEAQ (reference sequence). As DNA, the CDR3 is TGTGCCAGCAGCTCCCCCGGAGGGGTGTACGAGCAGTACTTC. It specifies CASSSPGGVYEQYF.

This CDR3 reads CASSIQVREQFF. The CDR3, as DNA: TGTGCCAGCAGTATACAAGTCAGGGAGCAGTTCTTC. The chain links TRBV28 to TRBJ2-1; D gene ambiguous. The germline CDR1 and CDR2 sequences are MDHEN and SYDVKM. V gave up 5 bases and J gave up 10 bases, with 12 bases separating them. CDR3 length equals 12 residues.

V and J are TRBV25-1 and TRBJ2-7; D is unresolved. The ends were cut back, 7 bases at V and 3 bases at J, with 25 bases in the middle. In germline, CDR1 is MGHDK, CDR2 SYGVNS. The CDR3 consists of 17 residues. The CDR3 is CASKVVFRPPSNYEQYF. The CDR3 DNA follows: TGTGCCAGCAAGGTTGTCTTCAGGCCACCATCCAACTACGAGCAGTACTTC.

The count of this clone is one. The chain's CDR3 is CASSFEGATNEKLFF. The CDR3 DNA is TGTGCCAGCAGTTTCGAGGGGGCAACTAATGAAAAACTGTTTTTT. V gene TRBV27 combines with J gene TRBJ1-4; D perhaps matches TRBD1 (6 bases). There are 15 residues in the CDR3. V lost 3 bases, J lost 0 bases, and 8 bases lay in between. Germline V gene data show CDR1 as MNHEY and CDR2 as SMNVEV (reference sequence).

The chain's CDR3 is CSVEEGAGGEQYF. The DNA for the CDR3 is TGCAGCGTTGAAGAGGGAGCCGGTGGGGAGCAGTACTTC. V gene TRBV29-1 combines with J gene TRBJ2-7; D may be TRBD2 (5 bases). Trimming took 0 bases from V and 7 from J, leaving 13 bases between them. The CDR3 is made up of 13 amino acids. Germline CDR1 is SQVTM and CDR2 is ANQGSEA.

The chain combines TRBV19 with TRBJ1-1, with 7 bases identical to TRBD1. The CDR3 is 15 amino acids. Germline CDR1 and CDR2: LNHDA and SQIVND (reference sequence). Germline trimming cut 5 bases from V and 3 bases from J; bases unmatched to any gene: 9. The CDR3 DNA is TGTGCCAGTAGTTTACTAGGGGGCGCGTACACTGAAGCTTTCTTT. Its protein is CASSLLGGAYTEAFF.

The V and J genes are TRBV6-5 and TRBJ1-1; D ambiguous. The CDR3 is 11 amino acids. The germline V gene has CDR1 MNHEY and CDR2 SVGAGI. Between the trimmed V and J ends, which lost 4 bases and 7 bases, there was a span of 7 bases. The CDR3 reads CASSSRSEAFF. In DNA, the CDR3 is TGTGCCAGCAGTTCTAGAAGTGAAGCTTTCTTT.

The chain has TRBV6-1 and TRBJ1-1; D call uncertain. With 5 bases removed from V and 11 bases from J, the gap between germline ends came to 9 bases. The CDR3 runs to 10 residues. Per germline, CDR1 MNHNS and CDR2 SASEGT. CDR3 sequence: CASSLEWAFF. In DNA form, the CDR3 reads TGTGCCAGCAGTCTTGAGTGGGCTTTCTTT.

The chain joins TRBV2 to TRBJ2-2; no definite D call. Germline lookup yields CDR1 SNHLY and CDR2 FYNNEI. V lost 5 bases, J lost 3 bases, and 10 bases lay in between. The CDR3 covers 14 residues. The CDR3 region is CASSRAPYTGELFF. In DNA, the CDR3 is TGTGCCAGCAGTAGAGCGCCCTACACCGGGGAGCTGTTTTTT.

The J gene is TRBJ2-7, the V gene TRBV15; 10 bases agree with TRBD2. Germline CDR1 is LNHNV and CDR2 is YYDKDF (reference sequence). Germline trimming cut 0 bases from V and 3 bases from J; bases unmatched to any gene: 5. The CDR3 has 16 amino acids. This CDR3 is CATSRDLAGGYYEQYF. The DNA of the CDR3 is TGTGCCACCAGCAGAGATTTAGCGGGAGGCTACTACGAGCAGTACTTC.

The rearrangement links TRBV4-2 to TRBJ1-5; D is possibly TRBD1 (5 bases). V dropped 4 bases and J dropped 3 bases, with 13 bases sitting between them. Germline loops: CDR1 LGHNA, CDR2 YNFKEQ. The length of the CDR3 is 15 residues. The CDR3 DNA sequence: TGTGCCAGCAGCCCATCGGGAGGGGACAATCAGCCCCAGCATTTT. This encodes CASSPSGGDNQPQHF.

The rearrangement joins TRBV18 to TRBJ2-5; TRBD1 aligns across 7 bases. CDR3 length: 13 amino acids. V gave up 5 bases and J gave up 5 bases; unmatched junction bases: 5. The germline CDR1 and CDR2 sequences are KGHSH and LQKENI. Written as DNA, the CDR3 is TGTGCCAGCTCAAAGGGACAGAAGGAGACCCAGTACTTC. As protein: CASSKGQKETQYF.

This sequence joins TRBV6-6 and TRBJ2-7; D unclear. Germline V CDR1 and CDR2: MNHNY, SVGAGI (reference sequence). The CDR3 covers 16 residues. V lost 0 bases and J lost 0, with 12 bases in between. CDR3 nucleotides: TGTGCCAGCAGTTACTCCCCAGCGAGAACCTCCTACGAGCAGTACTTC. This encodes CASSYSPARTSYEQYF.

This clone was recorded once. The V and J genes are TRBV5-6 and TRBJ2-7; 11 bases line up with TRBD2. CDR3 length equals 15 residues. V dropped 3 bases and J dropped 5; count of bases not matched to a gene: 7. Per germline, CDR1 SGHDT and CDR2 YYEEEE. The CDR3 is CASSSLAGGHHEQYF. CDR3 bases: TGTGCCAGCAGCTCATTAGCGGGAGGGCATCACGAGCAGTACTTC.

V usage is TRBV10-3 and J usage is TRBJ1-1; the match to TRBD1 covers 7 bases. The CDR3 is 15 amino acids. V shed 2 bases and J 2 bases; nucleotides not matched to a gene: 5. Germline V CDR1 and CDR2: ENHRY, SYGVKD. CDR3 DNA sequence: TGTGCCATCAGTGAGAAAGGGACAGCAAACACTGAAGCTTTCTTT. Translating gives CAISEKGTANTEAFF.

This chain links TRBV5-6 with TRBJ1-3; D unclear. Germline V gives CDR1 SGHDT, CDR2 YYEEEE. V was pared by 2 bases and J by 0 bases, with 18 bases between. The CDR3 length is 18 residues. DNA for the CDR3: TGTGCCAGCAGCTTTCTCCAGGATAGAGGGAACTCTGGAAACACCATATATTTT. Encoded protein: CASSFLQDRGNSGNTIYF.

This sequence joins TRBV5-6 and TRBJ1-1; D unclear. CDR1 is SGHDT, CDR2 YYEEEE, per germline. Deletions cut 4 bases from V and 7 bases from J, with 14 bases between. This CDR3 is built from 13 residues. For the CDR3, the DNA is TGTGCCAGCAGCGTCTCCTTGCGGAGTGAAGCTTTCTTT. This codes for CASSVSLRSEAFF.